The next 25 T cell receptor beta chains were all read from a single sample in a study of cytomegalovirus exposure and HLA in healthy donors. The primer mix had 60 Vbeta and 13 Jbeta primers. Repertoires were generated with immunoSEQ multiplex PCR, while TCRdb's copy carries only in-frame clones and drops some. The data show 250,000 to 350,000 clones, 80% seen once. Sequencing used PBMCs. These receptors all come from a girl under 10 years old in good health and CMV-seronegative.

This sequence joins TRBV6-5 and TRBJ1-4, with TRBD1 matching 8 bases. Per the germline V gene, CDR1 is MNHEY and CDR2 is SVGAGI. V shed 4 bases, J shed 8 bases, and the junction held 6 bases outside the gene matches. The CDR3 has 14 amino acids. The CDR3 is CASSFDRGREKLFF. The CDR3, as DNA: TGTGCCAGCAGTTTTGACAGGGGTCGCGAAAAACTGTTTTTT.

The chain couples TRBV5-1 to TRBJ2-3; the match to TRBD2 covers 16 bases. There are 18 residues in the CDR3. Trimming at V came to 4 bases and at J to 1 base, leaving 6 bases not matched to a gene. Per the germline V gene, CDR1 is SGHRS and CDR2 is YFSETQ. In nucleotides, the CDR3 is TGCGCCAGCAGCGTTGGGACTAGCGGGAGGGCGGGCACAGATACGCAGTATTTT. Its translation: CASSVGTSGRAGTDTQYF.

The rearrangement joins TRBV2 to TRBJ2-1, with 7 nucleotides matching TRBD2. The V gene end was trimmed by 6 bases and the J gene end by 6 bases; junction bases not matched to a gene: 11. Germline V gene sequence: CDR1 SNHLY, CDR2 FYNNEI. CDR3 size: 15 residues. The chain's CDR3 is CASRPRDYRGNEQFF. CDR3 DNA: TGTGCCAGCAGACCACGGGACTATAGGGGCAATGAGCAGTTCTTC. Full variable domain (outside the CDR3, taken from reference TRBV2 and TRBJ2-1): EPEVTQTPSHQVTQMGQEVILRCVPISNHLYFYWYRQILGQKVEFLVSFYNNEISEKSEIFDDQFSVERPDGSNFTLKIRSTKLEDSAMYFCASRPRDYRGNEQFFGPGTRLTVL.

This sequence joins TRBV28 and TRBJ1-2; 8 nucleotides line up with TRBD1. Germline V gene lookup returns CDR1 MDHEN and CDR2 SYDVKM. The junction had 2 bases not matched to a gene; V was cut back by 2 bases and J by 3 bases. CDR3 size: 14 residues. Here the CDR3 reads CASSLQGADYGYTF. Written as DNA, the CDR3 is TGTGCCAGCAGTTTACAGGGGGCCGACTATGGCTACACCTTC.

The genes are TRBV2 and TRBJ1-4; unclear D gene. The germline V and J ends were trimmed by 3 bases and 0 bases, with 8 bases remaining between them. From germline, CDR1 is SNHLY and CDR2 FYNNEI. This CDR3 spans 15 amino acids. The CDR3 is CASSEWLPTNEKLFF. The CDR3 DNA reads TGTGCCAGCAGTGAGTGGCTGCCAACTAATGAAAAACTGTTTTTT.

The chain links TRBV11-2 to TRBJ2-1; TRBD2 matches 8 bases. V lost 5 bases and J lost 6; bases outside the gene matches: 15. The CDR3 loop spans 17 amino acids. CDR1 is SGHAT and CDR2 is FQNNGV in the germline V gene. CDR3 in DNA: TGTGCCAGCAGCCCGTATATGACTAGCGAGCATCGCAATGAGCAGTTCTTC. This sequence encodes CASSPYMTSEHRNEQFF.

The gene calls are TRBV7-9 and TRBJ1-1; possible D gene TRBD1, 6 bases. Trimming removed 2 bases at V and 11 bases at J, with 18 bases between. Germline V CDR1 and CDR2: SEHNR, FQNEAQ (reference sequence). This CDR3 is built from 14 residues. In DNA form, the CDR3 reads TGTGCCAGCAGCTTAATAGGACAGAAGTTCAGGGCTTTCTTT. Amino acid sequence: CASSLIGQKFRAFF. Using reference TRBV7-9 and TRBJ1-1 for the parts outside the CDR3, the full variable domain is DTGVSQNPRHKITKRGQNVTFRCDPISEHNRLYWYRQTLGQGPEFLTYFQNEAQLEKSRLLSDRFSAERPKGSFSTLEIQRTEQGDSAMYLCASSLIGQKFRAFFGQGTRLTVV.

The chain has TRBV15 and TRBJ2-3; no firm D call. This CDR3 spans 18 amino acids. Trimming pared 5 bases from V and 0 bases from J, leaving 21 bases between. Germline V gives CDR1 LNHNV, CDR2 YYDKDF (reference sequence). CDR3 nucleotide sequence: TGTGCCACCAGCGAGAGATCCCGGAGTAGCAGAAGCACAGATACGCAGTATTTT. Encoded protein: CATSERSRSSRSTDTQYF.

The CDR3 spells CASSLGAGPLYGYTF. The DNA of the CDR3 is TGTGCCAGCAGCTTAGGGGCAGGGCCCCTCTATGGCTACACCTTC. The V and J genes are TRBV7-9 and TRBJ1-2, with D possibly matching TRBD1 (5 bases). The V end was cut by 1 base, the J end by 4 bases, with 13 bases between. Germline loops: CDR1 SEHNR, CDR2 FQNEAQ (reference sequence). The CDR3 has 15 amino acids.

The V gene is TRBV6-1, the J gene TRBJ1-2, with D unclear. V lost 3 bases to trimming and J lost 4 bases, with 12 bases between them. The CDR3 consists of 14 residues. CDR1 and CDR2 (germline): MNHNS, SASEGT. In DNA form, the CDR3 reads TGTGCCAGCAGTGAGACTGCGGTGGGCTATGGCTACACCTTC. Translating it yields CASSETAVGYGYTF.

The table lists this clone with a few counts. This chain links TRBV6-4 with TRBJ2-3; 14 nucleotides agree with TRBD2. Per germline, CDR1 MRHNA and CDR2 SNTAGT. J was trimmed by 0 bases and V by 6 bases; bases with no gene match: 5. The CDR3 length is 17 residues. The CDR3 DNA reads as TGTGCCAGCAGAAGACTAGCGGGGGGGGGTAGCACAGATACGCAGTATTTT. As protein: CASRRLAGGGSTDTQYF.

This chain links TRBV27 with TRBJ1-3; D might be TRBD1 (6 bases). This CDR3 has 18 residues. Looked up from germline, CDR1 is MNHEY and CDR2 is SMNVEV (reference sequence). V lost 5 bases to trimming and J lost 0 bases, with 20 bases between them. For the CDR3, the DNA is TGTGCCAGCAGTACACAGGGAACCTACCTTTTCTCTGGAAACACCATATATTTT. Translation: CASSTQGTYLFSGNTIYF.

This clone occurred a few times. The chain links TRBV30 to TRBJ1-5, with D unclear. Germline lookup yields CDR1 GTSNPN and CDR2 SVGIG (reference sequence). V lost 0 bases and J 4 bases, leaving 7 bases between the germline ends. The CDR3 is 13 residues long. The CDR3 nucleotides are TGTGCCTGGAGTGTACAACCTAATCAGCCCCAGCATTTT. Translated: CAWSVQPNQPQHF.

CDR3 sequence reads: CATGLAGGTGELFF. CDR3 DNA: TGTGCCACTGGACTAGCTGGAGGCACCGGGGAGCTGTTTTTT. The V gene is TRBV10-3, the J gene TRBJ2-2; 8 bases are a match to TRBD2. The length of the CDR3 is 14 residues. The V gene end was trimmed by 10 bases and the J gene end by 4 bases; junction bases not matched to a gene: 8. CDR1 ENHRY and CDR2 SYGVKD come from the germline V gene.

This chain joins TRBV27 and TRBJ1-5; 7 bases agree with TRBD1. Trimming cost V 6 bases and J 8 bases; bases outside gene matches: 10. This CDR3 region has 14 residues. Germline loops: CDR1 MNHEY, CDR2 SMNVEV (reference sequence). In nucleotides, the CDR3 is TGTGCCAGCAGCCCCGACAGGGAGCAAAAGCCCCAGCATTTT. Residues: CASSPDREQKPQHF.

The V and J genes are TRBV27 and TRBJ2-1, with 7 nucleotides matching TRBD2. CDR1 and CDR2 from the germline V gene are MNHEY and SMNVEV (reference sequence). This CDR3 is built from 16 residues. J gave up 0 bases and V 8 bases, and 10 bases lay outside the gene matches. This chain's CDR3 is CASGHPRESSYNEQFF. Written as DNA, the CDR3 is TGTGCCAGCGGTCATCCGCGGGAGAGCTCCTACAATGAGCAGTTCTTC.

This clone appeared a few times. The chain combines TRBV25-1 with TRBJ2-3, with D tentatively TRBD1 (5 bases). With 6 bases removed from V and 2 bases from J, the gap between germline ends came to 18 bases. Germline V gene lookup returns CDR1 MGHDK and CDR2 SYGVNS. The CDR3 runs 16 residues. CDR3 protein: CASSTHQGVHTDTQYF. The DNA for the CDR3 is TGTGCCAGCAGCACCCACCAAGGGGTCCACACAGATACGCAGTATTTT.

The chain couples TRBV29-1 to TRBJ2-1; 8 bases are shared with TRBD2. CDR1 is SQVTM and CDR2 is ANQGSEA in the germline V gene. Trimming at V came to 6 bases and at J to 7 bases, leaving 11 bases not matched to a gene. This CDR3 is built from 14 residues. This CDR3 is CSVKGLAFYNEQFF. CDR3 nucleotide sequence: TGCAGCGTCAAAGGACTAGCCTTTTATAATGAGCAGTTCTTC.

V is TRBV7-8 and J is TRBJ2-7; 11 nucleotides line up with TRBD2. CDR1 and CDR2 (germline): SGHVS, FQNEAQ. Losses at the gene ends were 4 bases for V and 3 bases for J; bases not matched to a gene: 8. The CDR3 totals 16 residues. CDR3: CASSSPVTSGSYEQYF. The CDR3 nucleotides read TGTGCCAGCAGCTCCCCGGTCACTAGCGGGAGCTACGAGCAGTACTTC.

The chain joins TRBV27 to TRBJ2-3, with 9 bases that match TRBD2. V lost 5 bases and J lost 3; bases outside the gene matches: 3. Germline CDR1 reads MNHEY; CDR2 reads SMNVEV (reference sequence). There are 14 residues in the CDR3. CDR3 protein: CASSPAGGTDTQYF. The CDR3 DNA reads as TGTGCCAGCAGTCCCGCGGGAGGGACAGATACGCAGTATTTT.

This clone came up once. CDR3 amino acids: CASSVGGRDSDTQYF. CDR3 DNA sequence: TGTGCCAGCAGCGTAGGAGGGAGGGATTCAGATACGCAGTATTTT. The rearrangement links TRBV9 to TRBJ2-3, with 7 bases matching TRBD2. The length of the CDR3 is 15 residues. Trimming took 0 bases from V and 4 from J; bases not matched to a gene: 5. Germline-derived CDR1 and CDR2 are SGDLS and YYNGEE. The entire variable domain, with the rest obtained from reference TRBV9 and TRBJ2-3, is as follows: DSGVTQTPKHLITATGQRVTLRCSPRSGDLSVYWYQQSLDQGLQFLIQYYNGEERAKGNILERFSAQQFPDLHSELNLSSLELGDSALYFCASSVGGRDSDTQYFGPGTRLTVL.

The chain recombines TRBV5-8 with TRBJ2-7; tentatively, D is TRBD1 (5 bases). The V gene lost 3 bases and the J gene lost 5 bases, with 18 bases spanning the gap. In germline, CDR1 is SGHTS, CDR2 YDEGEE. This CDR3 has 15 amino acids. The CDR3 loop is CASSYSRDNLHEQYF. CDR3 bases: TGTGCCAGCAGCTACAGCAGGGATAACCTCCACGAGCAGTACTTC.

This clone was observed a handful of times. The gene calls are TRBV2 and TRBJ2-7, with TRBD1 matching 10 bases. The V segment lost 6 bases and the J segment 2 bases; nucleotides outside the gene matches: 4. The CDR3 is made up of 14 amino acids. Germline V CDR1 and CDR2: SNHLY, FYNNEI. This chain's CDR3 is CASRLGQGPYEQYF. For the CDR3, the DNA is TGTGCCAGCAGGTTGGGACAGGGGCCCTACGAGCAGTACTTC.

This chain links TRBV27 with TRBJ2-1, with 15 bases lining up with TRBD2. V lost 6 bases and J lost 15; bases outside the gene matches: 9. Germline values: CDR1 MNHEY, CDR2 SMNVEV (reference sequence). There are 14 residues in the CDR3. CDR3 in amino acids: CASRGTSGGSAPFF. In DNA, the CDR3 is TGTGCCAGCAGAGGGACTAGCGGGGGGTCAGCTCCGTTCTTC.

The chain carries TRBV14 and TRBJ1-1; D remains ambiguous. V lost 1 base, J lost 3 bases, and 15 bases lay in between. The V gene's germline CDR1 is SGHDN and CDR2 FVKESK. This CDR3 is built from 16 residues. DNA of the CDR3: TGTGCCAGCAGCCAAGCCAGGAGGGCGTGTCACACTGAAGCTTTCTTT. It encodes CASSQARRACHTEAFF.